The present T cell receptor (beta chain) was sequenced within a study of OX40 agonist ivuxolimab in advanced cancers. Study at large: Ivuxolimab is a fully human IgG2 antibody that activates OX40 (CD134).

Clones were read by immunoSEQ multiplex PCR, and TCRdb kept only the in-frame ones, dropping some. The data contain about 53,000 clones, approximately 90% of them singletons. V lost 4 bases and J 5 bases, leaving 15 bases between the germline ends. This CDR3 spans 14 amino acids. Per germline, CDR1 MNHEY and CDR2 SMNVEV (reference sequence). This receptor was obtained from an adult with an advanced solid tumor such as melanoma, head and neck, liver or kidney cancer. Sequencing used CD4+ or CD8+ T cells sorted from blood, obtained in a trial of the OX40 agonist ivuxolimab. V usage is TRBV27 and J usage is TRBJ2-7, with a tentative D call TRBD2 (5 bases). CDR3 DNA sequence: TGTGCCAGCAGTTCCCGAACGCCGGGAAACGAGCAGTACTTC. Protein: CASSSRTPGNEQYF.